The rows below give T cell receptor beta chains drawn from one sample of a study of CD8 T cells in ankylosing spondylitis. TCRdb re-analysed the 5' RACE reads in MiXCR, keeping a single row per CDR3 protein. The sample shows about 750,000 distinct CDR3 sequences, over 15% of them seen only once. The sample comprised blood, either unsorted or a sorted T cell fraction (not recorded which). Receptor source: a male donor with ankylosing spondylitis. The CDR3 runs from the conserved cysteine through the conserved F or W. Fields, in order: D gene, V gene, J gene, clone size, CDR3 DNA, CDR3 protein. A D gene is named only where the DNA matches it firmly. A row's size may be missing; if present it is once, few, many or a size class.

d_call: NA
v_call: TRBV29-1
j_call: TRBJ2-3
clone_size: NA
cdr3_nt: TGCAGCGTTGAAGACTGGCCGCCAGGGGACGCTGGGTCAGATACGCAGTATTTT
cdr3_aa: CSVEDWPPGDAGSDTQYF

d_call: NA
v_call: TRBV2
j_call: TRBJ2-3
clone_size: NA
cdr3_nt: TGTGCCAGCAGTGAGGGGGGCGCGGGCACAGATACGCAGTATTTT
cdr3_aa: CASSEGGAGTDTQYF

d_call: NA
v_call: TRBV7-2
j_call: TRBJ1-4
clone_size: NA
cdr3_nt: TGTGCCAGCAGCTTATGGGATAATGAAAAACTGTTTTTT
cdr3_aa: CASSLWDNEKLFF

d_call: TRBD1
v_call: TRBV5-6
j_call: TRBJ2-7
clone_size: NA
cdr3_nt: TGTGCCAGCAGCCCCCACGGGGACAGAGCCTACGAGCAGTACTTC
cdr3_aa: CASSPHGDRAYEQYF

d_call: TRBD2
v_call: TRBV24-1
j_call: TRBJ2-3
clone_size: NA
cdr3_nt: TGTGCCACCAGTCACCCCGCTGCGGGAGTTGATAATACGCAGTATTTT
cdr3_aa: CATSHPAAGVDNTQYF

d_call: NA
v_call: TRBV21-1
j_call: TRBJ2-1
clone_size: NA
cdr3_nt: TGTGCCAGCAGCTCCCGCCCCCCGGGACAGCTCATTAGCGGGAGGGCCCGCGATGAGCAGTTCTTC
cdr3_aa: CASSSRPPGQLISGRARDEQFF

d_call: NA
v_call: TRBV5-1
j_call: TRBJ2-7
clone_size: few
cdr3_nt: TGCGCCAGCAGCTTACCGCGACTGGGCGGGCAAAGCTCCTACGAGCATTACTTC
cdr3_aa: CASSLPRLGGQSSYEHYF

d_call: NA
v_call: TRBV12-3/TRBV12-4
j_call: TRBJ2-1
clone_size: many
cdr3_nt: TGTGCCAGCAGCCTCACCCCCTACAATGAGCAGTTCTTC
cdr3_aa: CASSLTPYNEQFF

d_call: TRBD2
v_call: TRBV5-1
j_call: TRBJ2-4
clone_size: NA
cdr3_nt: TGCGCCAGCAGCGGGACGAGCGGGGGTGGAAACATTCAGTACTTC
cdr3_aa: CASSGTSGGGNIQYF

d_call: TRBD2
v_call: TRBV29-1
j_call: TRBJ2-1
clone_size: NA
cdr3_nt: TGCAGCGCCCCGGGAGGTCGGGCTGAGCAGTTCTTC
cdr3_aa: CSAPGGRAEQFF

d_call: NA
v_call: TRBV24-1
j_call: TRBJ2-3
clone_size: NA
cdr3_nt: TGTGCCACCAGTGACGTCGGGCTGGATACGCAGTATTTT
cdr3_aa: CATSDVGLDTQYF

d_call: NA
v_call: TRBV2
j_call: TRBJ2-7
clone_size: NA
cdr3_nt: TGTGCCAGCAGGTCAAACAGCTACGAGCAGTACTTC
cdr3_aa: CASRSNSYEQYF

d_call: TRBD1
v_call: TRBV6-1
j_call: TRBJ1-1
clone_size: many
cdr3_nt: TGTGCCAGCAGTCCACAGGGGGCGGGAGCTTTCTTT
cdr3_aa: CASSPQGAGAFF

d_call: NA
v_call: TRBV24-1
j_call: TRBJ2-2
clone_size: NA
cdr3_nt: TGTGCCACCAGTGATGGGGGGACTACCGGGGAGCTGTTTTTT
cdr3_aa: CATSDGGTTGELFF

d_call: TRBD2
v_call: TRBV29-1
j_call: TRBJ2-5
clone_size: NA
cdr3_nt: TGCAGCGTGGGGCGGGACTACCTGTACCAAGAGACCCAGTACTTC
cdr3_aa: CSVGRDYLYQETQYF

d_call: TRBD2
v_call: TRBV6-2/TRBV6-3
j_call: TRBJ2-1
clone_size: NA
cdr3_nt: TGTGCCAGCCAGGTAGCGGGTCCATACAATGAGCAGTTCTTC
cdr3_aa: CASQVAGPYNEQFF

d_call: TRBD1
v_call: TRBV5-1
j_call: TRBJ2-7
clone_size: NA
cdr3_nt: TGCGCCAGTGGGACAGGGGCCGTGTATGGTGACGAGCAGTACTTC
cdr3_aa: CASGTGAVYGDEQYF

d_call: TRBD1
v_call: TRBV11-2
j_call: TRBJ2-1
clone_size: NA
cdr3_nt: TGTGCCAGCAGCTTAGATTGGGGGACAGGACCGTACAATGAGCAGTTCTTC
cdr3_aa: CASSLDWGTGPYNEQFF

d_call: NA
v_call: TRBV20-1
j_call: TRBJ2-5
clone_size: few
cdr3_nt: TGCAGTGCTAGTCTCCAGGCCAAAGAGACCCAGTACTTC
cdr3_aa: CSASLQAKETQYF

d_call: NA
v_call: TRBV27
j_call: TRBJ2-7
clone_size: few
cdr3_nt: TGTGCCAGCAGTTTGTACCGGGACTTCACATACGAGCAGTACTTC
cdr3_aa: CASSLYRDFTYEQYF

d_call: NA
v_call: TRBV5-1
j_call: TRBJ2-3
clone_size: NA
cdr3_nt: TGCGCCAGCAGCTTGCCAGCCTTAACTAGCACAGATACGCAGTATTTT
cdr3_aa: CASSLPALTSTDTQYF

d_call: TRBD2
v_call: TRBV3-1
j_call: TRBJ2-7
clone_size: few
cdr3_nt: TGTGCCAGCAGCTATAGCGGGGACTACGAGCAGTACTTC
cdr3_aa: CASSYSGDYEQYF

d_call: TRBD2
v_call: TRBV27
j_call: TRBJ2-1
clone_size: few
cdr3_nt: TGTGCCAGCAGTATGGGGGGGAGCGGGAGGCCATACAATGAGCAGTTCTTC
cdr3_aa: CASSMGGSGRPYNEQFF

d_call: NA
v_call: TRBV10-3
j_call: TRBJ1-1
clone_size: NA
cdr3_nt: TGTGCCATCAGCGTAGACAGCCCGAGGGGAGCTTTCTTT
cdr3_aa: CAISVDSPRGAFF

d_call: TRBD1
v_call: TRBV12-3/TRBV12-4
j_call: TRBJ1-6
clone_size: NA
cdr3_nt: TGTGCCAGCAGTTTTAAGGGACAGCCATCACCCCTCCACTTT
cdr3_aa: CASSFKGQPSPLHF

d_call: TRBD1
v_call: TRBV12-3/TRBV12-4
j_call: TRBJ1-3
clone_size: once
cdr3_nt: TGTGCCACGAACACAGGGGGCATTGGAAACACCATATATTTT
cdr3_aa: CATNTGGIGNTIYF

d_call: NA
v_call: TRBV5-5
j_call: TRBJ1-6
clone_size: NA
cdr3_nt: TGTGCCAGCAGCTCTACGGTGGGGGGTTTTTCACCCCTCCACTTT
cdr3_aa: CASSSTVGGFSPLHF

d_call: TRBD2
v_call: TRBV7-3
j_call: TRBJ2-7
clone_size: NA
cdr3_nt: TGTGCCAGCAGCCGAGGGACTAGCGGGTATCACGAGCAGTACTTC
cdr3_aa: CASSRGTSGYHEQYF

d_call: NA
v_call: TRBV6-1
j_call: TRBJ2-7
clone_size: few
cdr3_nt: TGTGCCAGCAGTGACAGGGGAGTAGGACGGCAGTACTTC
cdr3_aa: CASSDRGVGRQYF

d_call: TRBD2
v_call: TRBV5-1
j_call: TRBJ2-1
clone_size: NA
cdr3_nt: TGCGCCAGCAGCTTGGATGCGGGGGGCGGTTACAATGAGCAGTTCTTC
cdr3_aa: CASSLDAGGGYNEQFF

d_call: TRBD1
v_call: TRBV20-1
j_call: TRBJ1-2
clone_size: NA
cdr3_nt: TGCAGTGACAGCAGGGGGTTGGGATATGGCTACACCTTC
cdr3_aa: CSDSRGLGYGYTF

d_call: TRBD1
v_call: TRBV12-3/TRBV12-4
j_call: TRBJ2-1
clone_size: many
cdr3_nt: TGTGCCAGCAGGTCGACAGGGATCAAACATGAGCAGTTCTTC
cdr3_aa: CASRSTGIKHEQFF

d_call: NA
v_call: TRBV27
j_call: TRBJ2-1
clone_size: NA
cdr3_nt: TGTGCCAGCAGTGCGGACTCGGGGCTGAACTACAATGAGCAGTTCTTC
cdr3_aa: CASSADSGLNYNEQFF

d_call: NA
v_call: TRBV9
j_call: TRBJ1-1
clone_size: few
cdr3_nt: TGTGCCAGCAGCGTTGAGGGGACGAACACTGAAGCTTTCTTT
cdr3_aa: CASSVEGTNTEAFF

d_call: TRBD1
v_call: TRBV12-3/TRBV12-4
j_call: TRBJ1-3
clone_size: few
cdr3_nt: TGTGCCAGCTATTACAGGGGCTCCGGAAACACCATATATTTT
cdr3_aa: CASYYRGSGNTIYF

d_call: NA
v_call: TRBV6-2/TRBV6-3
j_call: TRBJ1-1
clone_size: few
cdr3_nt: TGTGCCAGCAGTTACAAGGTTGGCGGGGTGATGAACACTGAAGCTTTCTTT
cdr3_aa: CASSYKVGGVMNTEAFF